Listed here are 17 T cell receptor beta chains from one sample, sequenced in a study of CXCR3-negative and CXCR3-positive naive CD8 T cells. TRB cDNA was prepared as libraries by UMI-labeled 5' RACE. TCRdb re-analyzed the 5' RACE reads; it lists each CDR3 protein once, without DNA. In all, the sample yields around 92,000 distinct CDR3 sequences. The specimen sequenced was naive CXCR3- CD8+ T cells from blood. The sample's subset: CD45RO-CCR7+CD27+CD95- naive CD8+ T cells lacking CXCR3 (TNR3-). The receptors come from a human donor in good health. Some clones in this sample may be carry-over from other donors' samples.

The chain recombines TRBV6-2 or TRBV6-3 with TRBJ1-5; TCRdb lists TRBD1, though no DNA is available to test this call. CDR3 length: 15 residues. Germline assignment: CDR1 MNHEY and CDR2 SVGEGT. This chain's CDR3 is CASSYRGQGLQPQHF.

The V call is TRBV5-1, the J call TRBJ2-1; the TCRdb call, TRBD1, lacks DNA for checking. CDR1 is SGHRS, CDR2 YFSETQ, per germline. There are 14 residues in the CDR3. The chain's CDR3 is CASSLMTAYNEQFF.

The CDR3 reads CASSLLRAGYTDTQYF. The chain employs TRBV7-9 and TRBJ2-3; TCRdb proposes TRBD2, but this gene call is untestable without DNA. This CDR3 spans 16 amino acids. The germline gives CDR1 SEHNR, CDR2 FQNEAQ (reference sequence).

The rearrangement links TRBV28 to TRBJ2-2. This CDR3 region has 13 residues. Germline V gene sequence: CDR1 MDHEN, CDR2 SYDVKM. The CDR3 here is CASSFVNTGELFF.

J is TRBJ1-1 and V is TRBV5-1. This CDR3 has 15 residues. Per the germline V gene, CDR1 is SGHRS and CDR2 is YFSETQ. CDR3 sequence: CASSEGSDRNTEAFF.

The gene calls are TRBV5-1 and TRBJ1-1; TCRdb gives TRBD1 as the D gene, but with no DNA this cannot be confirmed. Germline lookup yields CDR1 SGHRS and CDR2 YFSETQ. The CDR3 runs 17 residues. The CDR3 is CASSQGTTGLANTEALF.

The CDR3 region is CASSPETYEQYF. The chain recombines TRBV18 with TRBJ2-7. Germline CDR1 KGHSH, CDR2 LQKENI. The CDR3 has 12 residues.

The chain links TRBV7-6 to TRBJ2-1; TCRdb lists TRBD1, though no DNA is available to test this call. This CDR3 has 16 amino acids. Germline assignment: CDR1 SGHVS and CDR2 FNYEAQ. Here the CDR3 reads CASSYGGAVSYNEQFF.

The gene calls are TRBV4-1 and TRBJ2-7; the TCRdb call, TRBD1, lacks DNA for checking. CDR1 is MGHRA, CDR2 YSYEKL, per germline. This CDR3 region has 14 residues. The CDR3 reads CASSHFRDRYEQYF.

V usage is TRBV7-6 and J usage is TRBJ2-7; without DNA, the TCRdb call of TRBD1 cannot be checked. This CDR3 region has 15 residues. Germline-derived CDR1 and CDR2 are SGHVS and FNYEAQ. The CDR3 here is CASSLATGFSYEQYF.

The CDR3 sequence is CASSVARTSNYGYTF. The genes are TRBV9 and TRBJ1-2. This CDR3 has 15 residues. The germline gives CDR1 SGDLS, CDR2 YYNGEE.

The chain couples TRBV6-6 to TRBJ1-1. Germline assignment: CDR1 MNHNY and CDR2 SVGAGI (reference sequence). This CDR3 spans 14 amino acids. CDR3 in amino acids: CASSYSRVSTEAFF.

V usage is TRBV29-1 and J usage is TRBJ2-1; TCRdb's D call, TRBD2, is unchecked because there is no DNA. CDR3 size: 14 residues. Germline values: CDR1 SQVTM, CDR2 ANQGSEA. The chain's CDR3 is CSVDFGSHYNEQFF.

CDR3 in amino acids: CASSYRDRSYNEQFF. This chain uses TRBV28 with TRBJ2-1; TCRdb's assignment of TRBD1 cannot be checked, as there is no DNA. The CDR3 extends over 15 amino acids. Germline V gene data show CDR1 as MDHEN and CDR2 as SYDVKM.

This sequence joins TRBV7-9 and TRBJ1-5. The length of the CDR3 is 14 residues. Germline V gives CDR1 SEHNR, CDR2 FQNEAQ (reference sequence). The CDR3 spells CASSLATRDQPQHF.

V is TRBV20-1 and J is TRBJ2-1. This CDR3 region has 13 residues. Germline loops: CDR1 DFQATT, CDR2 SNEGSKA (reference sequence). CDR3 sequence: CSNEVFPYNEQFF.

The CDR3 sequence: CSVESGSGNTIYF. The rearrangement uses TRBV29-1 and TRBJ1-3. Germline V gives CDR1 SQVTM, CDR2 ANQGSEA. The CDR3 is 13 residues long.